Here is one T cell receptor beta chain with its context. V lost 6 bases and J lost 5, with 16 bases in between. CDR1 MNHEY and CDR2 SVGAGI come from the germline V gene. There are 14 residues in the CDR3. Here immunoSEQ multiplex PCR was the method, and the copy in TCRdb shows in-frame clones only, minus some. The sample has more than 200,000 clones; 80% to 85% are singletons. This entry comes from a study of blood T cell repertoires in COVID-19. The J gene is TRBJ1-1, the V gene TRBV6-5, with no clear D. This sequence was found in a man aged 50-60 years with active or convalescent COVID-19. The sequencing input was peripheral blood. CDR3 coding DNA: TGTGCCAGCAGGCCTACCCGGGGAGGAACTGAAGCTTTCTTT. The encoded protein is CASRPTRGGTEAFF.